This T cell receptor (beta chain) is from a study of blood T cell repertoires in COVID-19. Study-level background: Sample material is recorded as cDNA or gDNA derived from T cells, B-cell-depleted T cells, or PBMCs.

CDR1 MNHEY and CDR2 SVGEGT come from the germline V gene. The CDR3 consists of 17 residues. V dropped 6 bases and J dropped 5; count of bases not matched to a gene: 12. Sequencing was performed with immunoSEQ multiplex PCR; in TCRdb, only in-frame clones are kept and a portion is missing. The sample contains about 220,000 clones, around 87% of which appear only once. This sequence was found in a young woman in a cohort exposed to, infected with or recovered from COVID-19 (not recorded which). The specimen sequenced was PBMCs or T cells enriched from blood (not recorded which). This chain joins TRBV6-2 or TRBV6-3 and TRBJ2-6; 8 bases are a match to TRBD1. CDR3 nucleotide sequence: TGTGCCAGCAGCCTCCCGGGACAGGCCCCTAGGGCCAACGTCCTGACTTTC. Its protein is CASSLPGQAPRANVLTF.